The 8 T cell receptor beta chains listed next were all sequenced from one sample in a study of T cell repertoires in cytomegalovirus infection. One entry per CDR3 protein, called by TCRdb with MiXCR from the reads. The table records fewer than 850,000 distinct CDR3 sequences, roughly 28% of them present only once. Their target antigens are unknown. Sequenced here: cultured CD8+ T cells from PBMCs, sampled from culture after CMV antigen stimulation. These receptors came from a human donor in good health (CMV status not recorded). Some clones in this sample may be carry-over from other donors' samples.

This clonotype was counted ten times or more. This chain connects TRBV7-9 to TRBJ1-1, with 7 bases identical to TRBD1. V shed 5 bases and J 1 base; nucleotides not matched to a gene: 4. Germline V lookup: CDR1 SEHNR, CDR2 FQNEAQ (reference sequence). The CDR3 extends over 14 amino acids. The CDR3: CASSPGQENTEAFF. CDR3 coding DNA: TGTGCCAGCAGCCCAGGACAGGAGAACACTGAAGCTTTCTTT. Drawing the rest from reference TRBV7-9 and TRBJ1-1, the complete variable domain is DTGVSQNPRHKITKRGQNVTFRCDPISEHNRLYWYRQTLGQGPEFLTYFQNEAQLEKSRLLSDRFSAERPKGSFSTLEIQRTEQGDSAMYLCASSPGQENTEAFFGQGTRLTVV.

Ten or more counts support this clonotype. The rearrangement links TRBV7-2 to TRBJ1-6; TRBD1 might be the D (5 bases). Trimming stripped 1 base from V and 7 bases from J, with 8 bases between. The V gene's germline CDR1 is SGHTA and CDR2 FQGNSA. The CDR3 totals 14 residues. The chain's CDR3 is CASSLGRGNSPLHF. The CDR3 DNA reads as TGTGCCAGCAGCTTAGGGAGGGGCAATTCACCCCTCCACTTT.

The rearrangement joins TRBV12-3 or TRBV12-4 to TRBJ1-1, with D perhaps matching TRBD1 (5 bases). The CDR3 length is 16 residues. V was shortened by 1 base and J by 3 bases, with 15 bases between the two germline ends. CDR3 coding DNA: TGTGCCAGCAGTTTAGACCAGGGTACGAAGGACACTGAAGCTTTCTTT. Amino acid sequence: CASSLDQGTKDTEAFF.

The V gene is TRBV7-8, the J gene TRBJ2-3, with 8 nucleotides matching TRBD1. The germline gives CDR1 SGHVS, CDR2 FQNEAQ. Unmatched junction bases numbered 5, after V lost 1 base and J lost 2 bases. This CDR3 comprises 16 residues. The chain's CDR3 is CASSLEAGGFTDTQYF. The CDR3 DNA reads TGTGCCAGCAGCTTAGAGGCAGGGGGCTTCACAGATACGCAGTATTTT. Filled out from reference TRBV7-8 and TRBJ2-3, the complete variable domain reads GAGVSQSPRYKVAKRGQDVALRCDPISGHVSLFWYQQALGQGPEFLTYFQNEAQLDKSGLPSDRFFAERPEGSVSTLKIQRTQQEDSAVYLCASSLEAGGFTDTQYFGPGTRLTVL.

The chain couples TRBV19 to TRBJ2-7, with TRBD1 matching 11 bases. V lost 8 bases, J lost 6 bases, and 6 bases stayed unmatched. Germline loops: CDR1 LNHDA, CDR2 SQIVND (reference sequence). CDR3 length: 13 amino acids. This chain's CDR3 is CASSGTGGSEQYF. The CDR3 region has the DNA TGTGCCAGTTCCGGGACAGGGGGATCCGAGCAGTACTTC.

Only a few counts were recorded for this clonotype. The chain has TRBV5-4 and TRBJ2-3; 7 nucleotides match TRBD2. The V gene's germline CDR1 is SGHNT and CDR2 YYREEE (reference sequence). V was clipped by 4 bases and J by 0 bases; unmatched bases: 8. This CDR3 has 16 amino acids. Written as DNA, the CDR3 is TGTGCCAGCAGCCCCGGGCCAGCGGGGAGCACAGATACGCAGTATTTT. It yields the protein CASSPGPAGSTDTQYF.

The CDR3 spells CSVVSGTYGYTF. DNA for the CDR3: TGCAGCGTTGTTTCCGGAACCTATGGCTACACCTTC. V gene TRBV29-1 combines with J gene TRBJ1-2; unclear D gene. There are 12 residues in the CDR3. Germline V gives CDR1 SQVTM, CDR2 ANQGSEA. Between the trimmed V and J ends, which lost 4 bases and 4 bases, there was a span of 10 bases.

The chain employs TRBV3-1 and TRBJ1-1; D call uncertain. The germline V and J ends were trimmed by 3 bases and 6 bases, with 11 bases remaining between them. The CDR3 is 13 residues long. Per the germline V gene, CDR1 is LGHDT and CDR2 is YNNKEL (reference sequence). The CDR3 nucleotides read TGTGCCAGCAGCCAGGCAGCGGCCGCTGAAGCTTTCTTT. Amino acids: CASSQAAAAEAFF.